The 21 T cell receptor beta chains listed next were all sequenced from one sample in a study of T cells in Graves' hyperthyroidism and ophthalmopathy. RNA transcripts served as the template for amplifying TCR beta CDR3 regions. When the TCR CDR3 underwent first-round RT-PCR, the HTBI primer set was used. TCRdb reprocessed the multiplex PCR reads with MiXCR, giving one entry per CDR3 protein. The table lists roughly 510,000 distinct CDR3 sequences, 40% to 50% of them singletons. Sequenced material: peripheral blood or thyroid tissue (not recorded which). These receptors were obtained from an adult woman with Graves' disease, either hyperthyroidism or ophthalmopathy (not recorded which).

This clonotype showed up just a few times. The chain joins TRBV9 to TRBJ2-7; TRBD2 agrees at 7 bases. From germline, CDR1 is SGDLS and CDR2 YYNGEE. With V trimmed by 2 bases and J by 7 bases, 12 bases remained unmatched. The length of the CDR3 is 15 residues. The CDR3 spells CASSVSAGAPREQYF. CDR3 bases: TGTGCCAGCAGCGTCTCCGCGGGAGCGCCGAGGGAGCAGTACTTC.

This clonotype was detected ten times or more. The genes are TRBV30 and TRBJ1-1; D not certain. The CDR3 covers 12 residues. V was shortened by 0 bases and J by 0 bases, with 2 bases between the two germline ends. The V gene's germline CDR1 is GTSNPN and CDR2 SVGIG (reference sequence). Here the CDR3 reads CAWSVLNTEAFF. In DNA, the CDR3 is TGTGCCTGGAGTGTACTGAACACTGAAGCTTTCTTT.

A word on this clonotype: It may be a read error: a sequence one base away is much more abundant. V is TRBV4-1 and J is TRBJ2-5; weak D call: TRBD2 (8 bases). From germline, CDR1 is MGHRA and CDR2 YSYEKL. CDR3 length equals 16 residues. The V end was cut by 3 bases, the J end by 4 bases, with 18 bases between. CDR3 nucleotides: TGCGCCAGCAGCCAGATGGAGGGGGCGGGGGGAGAGACCCAGTACTTC. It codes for CASSQMEGAGGETQYF.

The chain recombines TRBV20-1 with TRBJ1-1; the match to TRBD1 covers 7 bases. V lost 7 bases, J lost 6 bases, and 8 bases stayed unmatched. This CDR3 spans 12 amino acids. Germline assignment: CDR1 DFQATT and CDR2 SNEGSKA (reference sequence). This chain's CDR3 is CSGQGPRSEAFF. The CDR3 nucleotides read TGCAGTGGACAGGGTCCTCGTTCTGAAGCTTTCTTT.

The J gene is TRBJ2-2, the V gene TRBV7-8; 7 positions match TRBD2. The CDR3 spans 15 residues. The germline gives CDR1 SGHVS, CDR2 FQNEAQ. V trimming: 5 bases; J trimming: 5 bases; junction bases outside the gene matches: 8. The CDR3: CASSLLLRGTGELFF. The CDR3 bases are TGTGCCAGCAGCCTCCTCCTGCGGGGGACCGGGGAGCTGTTTTTT.

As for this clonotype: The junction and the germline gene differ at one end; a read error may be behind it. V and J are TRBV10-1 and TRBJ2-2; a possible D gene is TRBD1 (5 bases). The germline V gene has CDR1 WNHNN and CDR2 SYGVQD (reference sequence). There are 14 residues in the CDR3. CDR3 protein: CTSRVGRRTGELFF. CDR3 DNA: TGCACCAGCAGAGTGGGGCGCCGCACCGGGGAGCTGTTTTTT.

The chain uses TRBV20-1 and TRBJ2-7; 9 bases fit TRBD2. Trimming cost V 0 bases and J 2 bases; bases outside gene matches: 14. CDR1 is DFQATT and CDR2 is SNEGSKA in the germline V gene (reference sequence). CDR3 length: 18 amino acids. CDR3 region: CSARDPGLAGGNPYEQYF. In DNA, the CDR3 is TGCAGTGCTAGAGATCCGGGTCTCGCGGGAGGGAACCCCTACGAGCAGTACTTC.

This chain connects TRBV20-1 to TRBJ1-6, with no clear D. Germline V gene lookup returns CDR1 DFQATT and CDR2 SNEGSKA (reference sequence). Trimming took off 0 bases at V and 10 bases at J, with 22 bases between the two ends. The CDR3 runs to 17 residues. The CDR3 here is CSARDVQSGFLESPLHF. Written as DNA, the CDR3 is TGCAGTGCTAGAGATGTACAGTCGGGGTTTCTAGAGTCACCCCTCCACTTT.

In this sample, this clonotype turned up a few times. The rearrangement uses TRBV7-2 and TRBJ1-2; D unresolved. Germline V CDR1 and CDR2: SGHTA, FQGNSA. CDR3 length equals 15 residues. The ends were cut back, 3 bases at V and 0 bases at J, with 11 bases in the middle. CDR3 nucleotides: TGTGCCAGCAGCTTCCAGACGGATCCTAACTATGGCTACACCTTC. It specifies CASSFQTDPNYGYTF.

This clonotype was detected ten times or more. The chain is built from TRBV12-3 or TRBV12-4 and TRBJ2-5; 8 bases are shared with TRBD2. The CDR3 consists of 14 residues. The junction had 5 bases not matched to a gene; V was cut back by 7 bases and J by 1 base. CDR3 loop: CASNTGGGQETQYF. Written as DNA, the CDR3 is TGTGCCAGCAATACGGGGGGGGGCCAAGAGACCCAGTACTTC.

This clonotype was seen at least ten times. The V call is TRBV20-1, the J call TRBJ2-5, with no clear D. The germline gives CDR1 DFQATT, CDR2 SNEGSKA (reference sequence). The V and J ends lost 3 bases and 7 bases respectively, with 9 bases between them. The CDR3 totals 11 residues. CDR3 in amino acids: CSASTSLTQYF. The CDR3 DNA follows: TGCAGTGCTAGCACCTCCTTGACCCAGTACTTC.

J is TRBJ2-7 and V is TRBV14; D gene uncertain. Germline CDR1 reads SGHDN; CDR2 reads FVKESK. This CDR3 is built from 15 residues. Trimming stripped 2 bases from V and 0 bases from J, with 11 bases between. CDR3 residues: CASSQRVSSSYEQYF. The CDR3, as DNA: TGTGCCAGCAGCCAAAGGGTCTCCAGCTCCTACGAGCAGTACTTC.

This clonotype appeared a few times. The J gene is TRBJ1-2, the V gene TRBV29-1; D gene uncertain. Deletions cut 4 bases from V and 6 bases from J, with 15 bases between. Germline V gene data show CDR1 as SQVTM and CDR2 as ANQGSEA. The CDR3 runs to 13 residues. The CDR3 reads CSVVPATEDGYTF. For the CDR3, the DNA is TGCAGCGTTGTGCCTGCGACTGAGGATGGCTACACCTTC.

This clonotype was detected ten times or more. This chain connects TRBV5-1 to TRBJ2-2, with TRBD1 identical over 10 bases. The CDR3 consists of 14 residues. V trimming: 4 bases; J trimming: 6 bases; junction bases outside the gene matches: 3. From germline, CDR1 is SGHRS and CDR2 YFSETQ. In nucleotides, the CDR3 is TGCGCCAGCAGCCCAGGACAGGGGGCCGGGGAGCTGTTTTTT. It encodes CASSPGQGAGELFF.

CDR3 sequence reads: CATSRTRQGLYEQYF. The CDR3 DNA reads TGTGCCACCAGCAGAACCAGACAGGGTCTGTACGAGCAGTACTTC. J is TRBJ2-7 and V is TRBV15; 7 bases agree with TRBD1. This CDR3 region has 15 residues. Trimming removed 2 bases from V and 4 bases from J; junction bases left unmatched: 8. The V gene's germline CDR1 is LNHNV and CDR2 YYDKDF (reference sequence).

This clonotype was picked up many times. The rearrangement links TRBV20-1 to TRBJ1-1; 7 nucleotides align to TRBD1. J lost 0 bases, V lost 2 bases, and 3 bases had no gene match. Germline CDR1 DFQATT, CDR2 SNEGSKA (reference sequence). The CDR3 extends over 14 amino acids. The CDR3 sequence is CSARQGVMNTEAFF. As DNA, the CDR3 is TGCAGTGCTAGACAGGGGGTAATGAACACTGAAGCTTTCTTT.

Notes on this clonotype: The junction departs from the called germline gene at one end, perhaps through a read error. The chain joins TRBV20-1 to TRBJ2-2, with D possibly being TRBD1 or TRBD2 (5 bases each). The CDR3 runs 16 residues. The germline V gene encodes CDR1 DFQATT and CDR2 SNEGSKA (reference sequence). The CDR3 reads CSARKTGTGNTGELLF. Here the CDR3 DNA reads TGCAGTGCTAGGAAAACCGGGACGGGGAACACCGGGGAGCTGCTTTTT.

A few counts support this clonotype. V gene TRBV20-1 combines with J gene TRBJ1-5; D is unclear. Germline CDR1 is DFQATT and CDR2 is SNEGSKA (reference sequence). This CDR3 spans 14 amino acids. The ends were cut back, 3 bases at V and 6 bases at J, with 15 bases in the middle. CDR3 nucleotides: TGCAGTGCTAGTGAGGGTTTCGAAAGTCAGCCCCAGCATTTT. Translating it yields CSASEGFESQPQHF.

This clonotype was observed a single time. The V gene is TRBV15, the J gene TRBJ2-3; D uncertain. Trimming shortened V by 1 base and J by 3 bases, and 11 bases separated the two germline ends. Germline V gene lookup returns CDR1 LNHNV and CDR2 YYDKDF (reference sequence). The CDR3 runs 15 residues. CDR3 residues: CATSRGRHGTDTQYF. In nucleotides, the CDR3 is TGTGCCACCAGCAGAGGGCGACACGGGACAGATACGCAGTATTTT.

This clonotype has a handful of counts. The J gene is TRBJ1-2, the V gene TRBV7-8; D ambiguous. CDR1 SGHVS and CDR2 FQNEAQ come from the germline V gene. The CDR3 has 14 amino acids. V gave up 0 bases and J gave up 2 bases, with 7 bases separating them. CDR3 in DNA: TGTGCCAGCAGCTTAGCTCAAGAAAACTATGGCTACACCTTC. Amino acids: CASSLAQENYGYTF.

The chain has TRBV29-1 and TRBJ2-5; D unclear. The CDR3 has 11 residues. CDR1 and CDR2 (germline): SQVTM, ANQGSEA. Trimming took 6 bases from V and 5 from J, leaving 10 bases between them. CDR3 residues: CSVELTETQYF. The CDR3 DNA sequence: TGCAGCGTGGAACTGACTGAGACCCAGTACTTC.